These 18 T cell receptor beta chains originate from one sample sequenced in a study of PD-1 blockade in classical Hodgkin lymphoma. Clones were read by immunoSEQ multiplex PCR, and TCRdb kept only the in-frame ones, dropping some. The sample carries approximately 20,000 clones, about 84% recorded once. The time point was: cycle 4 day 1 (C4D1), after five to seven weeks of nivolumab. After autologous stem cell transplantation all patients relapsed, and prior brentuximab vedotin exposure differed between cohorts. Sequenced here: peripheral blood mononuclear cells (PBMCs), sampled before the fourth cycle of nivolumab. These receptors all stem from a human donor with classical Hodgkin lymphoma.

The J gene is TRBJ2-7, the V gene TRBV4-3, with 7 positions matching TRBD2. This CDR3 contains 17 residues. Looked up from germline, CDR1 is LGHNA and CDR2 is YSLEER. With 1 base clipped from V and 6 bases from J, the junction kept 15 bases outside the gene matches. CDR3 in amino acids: CASSQGLVKAGAPEQYF. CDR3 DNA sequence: TGCGCCAGCAGCCAAGGGCTGGTTAAGGCGGGAGCTCCCGAGCAGTACTTC.

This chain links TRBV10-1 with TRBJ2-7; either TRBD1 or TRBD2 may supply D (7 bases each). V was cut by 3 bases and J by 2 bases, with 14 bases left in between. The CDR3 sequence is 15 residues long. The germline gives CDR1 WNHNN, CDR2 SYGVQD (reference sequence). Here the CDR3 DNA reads TGCGCCAGCAGTGAAACAGGGGAGGGGACCTACGAGCAGTACTTC. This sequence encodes CASSETGEGTYEQYF.

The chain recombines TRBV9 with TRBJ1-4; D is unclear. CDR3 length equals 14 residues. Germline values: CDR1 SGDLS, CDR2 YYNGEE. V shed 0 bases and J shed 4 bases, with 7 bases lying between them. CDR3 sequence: CASSVAGSNEKLFF. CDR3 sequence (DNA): TGTGCCAGCAGCGTAGCCGGGAGTAATGAAAAACTGTTTTTT.

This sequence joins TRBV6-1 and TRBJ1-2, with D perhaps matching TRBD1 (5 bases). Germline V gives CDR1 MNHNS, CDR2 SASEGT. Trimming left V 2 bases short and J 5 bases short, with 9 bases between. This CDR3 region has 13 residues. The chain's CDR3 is CASSEIQVYGYTF. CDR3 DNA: TGTGCCAGCAGTGAAATACAGGTTTATGGCTACACCTTC.

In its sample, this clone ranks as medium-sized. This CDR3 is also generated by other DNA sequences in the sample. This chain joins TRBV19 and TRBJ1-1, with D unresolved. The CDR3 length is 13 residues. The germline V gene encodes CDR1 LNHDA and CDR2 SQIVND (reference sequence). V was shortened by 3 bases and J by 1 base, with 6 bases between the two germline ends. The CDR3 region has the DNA TGTGCCAGTAGTATCACGGCGAACACTGAAGCTTTCTTT. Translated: CASSITANTEAFF.

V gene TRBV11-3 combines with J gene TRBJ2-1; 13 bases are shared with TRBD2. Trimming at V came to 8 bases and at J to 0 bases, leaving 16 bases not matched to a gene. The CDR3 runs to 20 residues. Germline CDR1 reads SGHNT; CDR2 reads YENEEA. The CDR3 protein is CASGGLAGDSPGGSYNEQFF. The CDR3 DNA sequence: TGTGCCAGCGGCGGACTAGCGGGAGATTCCCCAGGCGGCTCCTACAATGAGCAGTTCTTC.

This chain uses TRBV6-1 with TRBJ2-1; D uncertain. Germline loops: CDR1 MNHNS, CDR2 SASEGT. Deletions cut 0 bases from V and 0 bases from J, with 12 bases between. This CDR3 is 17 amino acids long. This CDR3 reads CASSEAVVASSYNEQFF. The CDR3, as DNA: TGTGCCAGCAGTGAAGCTGTTGTAGCCAGCTCCTACAATGAGCAGTTCTTC.

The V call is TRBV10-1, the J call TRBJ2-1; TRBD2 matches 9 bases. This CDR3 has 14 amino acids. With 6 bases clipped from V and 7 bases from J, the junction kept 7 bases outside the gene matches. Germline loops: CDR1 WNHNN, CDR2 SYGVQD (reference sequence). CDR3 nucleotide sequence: TGCGCCAGCAGCCTCGGACTAGCGAGGAATGAGCAGTTCTTC. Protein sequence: CASSLGLARNEQFF.

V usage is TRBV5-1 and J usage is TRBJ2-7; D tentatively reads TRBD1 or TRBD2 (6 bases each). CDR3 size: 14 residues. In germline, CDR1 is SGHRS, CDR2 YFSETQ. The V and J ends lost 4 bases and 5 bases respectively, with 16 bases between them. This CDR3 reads CASSRGDGAHEQYV. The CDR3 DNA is TGCGCCAGCAGCAGGGGGGACGGCGCACACGAGCAGTACGTC.

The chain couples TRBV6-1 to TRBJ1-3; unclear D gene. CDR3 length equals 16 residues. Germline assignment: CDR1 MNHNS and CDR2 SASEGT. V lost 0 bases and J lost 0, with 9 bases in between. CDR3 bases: TGTGCCAGCAGTGAAGCGCCGGTGATCTCTGGAAACACCATATATTTT. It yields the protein CASSEAPVISGNTIYF.

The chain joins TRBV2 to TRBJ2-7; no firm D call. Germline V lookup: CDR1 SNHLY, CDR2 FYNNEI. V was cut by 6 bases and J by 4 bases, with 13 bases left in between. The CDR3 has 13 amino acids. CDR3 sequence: CASRRPGQYEQYF. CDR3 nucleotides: TGTGCCAGCAGAAGACCGGGCCAATACGAGCAGTACTTC.

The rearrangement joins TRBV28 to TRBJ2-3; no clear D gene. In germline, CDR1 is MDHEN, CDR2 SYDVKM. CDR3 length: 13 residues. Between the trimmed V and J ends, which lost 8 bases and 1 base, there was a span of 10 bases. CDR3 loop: CASQDQGTDTQYF. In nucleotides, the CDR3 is TGTGCCAGCCAAGATCAGGGCACAGATACGCAGTATTTT.

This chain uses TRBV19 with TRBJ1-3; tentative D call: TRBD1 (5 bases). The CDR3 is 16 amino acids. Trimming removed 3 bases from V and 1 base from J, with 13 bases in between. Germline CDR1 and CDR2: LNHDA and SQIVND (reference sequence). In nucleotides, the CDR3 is TGTGCCAGTAGTATTGGGGCAGGGCGATCTGGAAACACCATATATTTT. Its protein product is CASSIGAGRSGNTIYF.

The CDR3 sequence is CASHRDGAQETQYF. The CDR3 DNA follows: TGTGCCAGCCACCGCGACGGGGCCCAAGAGACCCAGTACTTC. V gene TRBV25-1 combines with J gene TRBJ2-5, with D tentatively TRBD1 or TRBD2 (5 bases each). From germline, CDR1 is MGHDK and CDR2 SYGVNS. The CDR3 is 14 amino acids. Trimming cost V 8 bases and J 1 base, with 14 bases left between them.

DNA of the CDR3: TGTGCCAGCAGCCCGTCACGTGGGACTGAAGCTTTCTTT. This gives the protein CASSPSRGTEAFF. The gene calls are TRBV7-9 and TRBJ1-1; D call uncertain. The CDR3 loop spans 13 amino acids. V was cut by 5 bases and J by 5 bases, with 12 bases left in between. Germline V gene lookup returns CDR1 SEHNR and CDR2 FQNEAQ (reference sequence).

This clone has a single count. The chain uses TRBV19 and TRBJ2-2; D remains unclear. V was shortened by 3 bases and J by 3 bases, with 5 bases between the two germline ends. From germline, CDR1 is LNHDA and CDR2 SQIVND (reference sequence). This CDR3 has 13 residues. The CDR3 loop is CASSMQHTGELFF. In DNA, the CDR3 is TGTGCCAGTAGTATGCAGCACACCGGGGAGCTGTTTTTT. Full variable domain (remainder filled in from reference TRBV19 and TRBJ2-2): DGGITQSPKYLFRKEGQNVTLSCEQNLNHDAMYWYRQDPGQGLRLIYYSQIVNDFQKGDIAEGYSVSREKKESFPLTVTSAQKNPTAFYLCASSMQHTGELFFGEGSRLTVL.

CDR3 sequence: CASSYENLGFYEQYF. CDR3 nucleotides: TGTGCCAGCAGTTACGAGAACCTCGGGTTCTACGAGCAGTACTTC. The chain combines TRBV6-5 with TRBJ2-7; D is undetermined. The germline V gene encodes CDR1 MNHEY and CDR2 SVGAGI. Trimming shortened V by 2 bases and J by 3 bases, and 14 bases separated the two germline ends. CDR3 length equals 15 residues.

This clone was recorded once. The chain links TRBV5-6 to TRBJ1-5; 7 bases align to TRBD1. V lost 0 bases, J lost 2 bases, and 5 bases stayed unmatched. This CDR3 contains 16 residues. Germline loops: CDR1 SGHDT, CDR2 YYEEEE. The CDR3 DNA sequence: TGTGCCAGCAGCTTGGGGCCCGGGACAGGCAATCAGCCCCAGCATTTT. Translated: CASSLGPGTGNQPQHF. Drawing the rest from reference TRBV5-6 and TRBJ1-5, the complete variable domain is DAGVTQSPTHLIKTRGQQVTLRCSPKSGHDTVSWYQQALGQGPQFIFQYYEEEERQRGNFPDRFSGHQFPNYSSELNVNALLLGDSALYLCASSLGPGTGNQPQHFGDGTRLSIL.